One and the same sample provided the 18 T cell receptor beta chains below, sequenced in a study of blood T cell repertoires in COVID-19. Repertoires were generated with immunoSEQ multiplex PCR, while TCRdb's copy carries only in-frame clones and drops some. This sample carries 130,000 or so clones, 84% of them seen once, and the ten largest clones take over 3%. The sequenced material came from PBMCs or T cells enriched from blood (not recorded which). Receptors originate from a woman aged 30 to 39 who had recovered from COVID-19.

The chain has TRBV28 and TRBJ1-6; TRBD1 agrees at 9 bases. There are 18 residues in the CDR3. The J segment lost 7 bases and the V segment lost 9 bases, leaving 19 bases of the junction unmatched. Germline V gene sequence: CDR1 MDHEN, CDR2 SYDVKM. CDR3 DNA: TGTGCCAGTACCCCTGGGACAGGGACCAATAGGCCCAATTCACCCCTCCACTTT. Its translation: CASTPGTGTNRPNSPLHF.

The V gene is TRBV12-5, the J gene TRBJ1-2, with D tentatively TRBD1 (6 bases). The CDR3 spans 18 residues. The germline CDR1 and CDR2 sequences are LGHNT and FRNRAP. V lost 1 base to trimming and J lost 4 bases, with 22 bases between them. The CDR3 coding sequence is TGTGCTAGTGGTTTGGATGTTGGGGGCAGGAGAACGGGCTATGGCTACACCTTC. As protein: CASGLDVGGRRTGYGYTF.

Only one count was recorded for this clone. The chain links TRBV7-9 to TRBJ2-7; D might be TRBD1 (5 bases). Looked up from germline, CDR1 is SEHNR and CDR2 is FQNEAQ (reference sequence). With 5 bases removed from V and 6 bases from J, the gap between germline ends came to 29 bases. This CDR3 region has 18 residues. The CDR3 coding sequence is TGTGCCAGCAGCGTAGGAGCCGACAGCTTTGGTCCCAATGCCGAGCAGTACTTC. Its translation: CASSVGADSFGPNAEQYF.

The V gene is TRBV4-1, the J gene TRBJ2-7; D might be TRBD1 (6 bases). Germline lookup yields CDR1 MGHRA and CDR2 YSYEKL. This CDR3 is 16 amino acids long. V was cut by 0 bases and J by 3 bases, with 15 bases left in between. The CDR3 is CASSQEQGTRYYEQYF. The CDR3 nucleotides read TGCGCCAGCAGCCAAGAACAGGGAACACGTTACTACGAGCAGTACTTC.

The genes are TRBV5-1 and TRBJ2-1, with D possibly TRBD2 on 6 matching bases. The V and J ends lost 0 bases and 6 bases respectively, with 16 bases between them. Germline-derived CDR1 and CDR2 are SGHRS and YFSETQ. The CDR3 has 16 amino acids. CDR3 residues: CASSLARDSGPNEQFF. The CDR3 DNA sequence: TGCGCCAGCAGCTTGGCCCGGGACTCAGGGCCCAATGAGCAGTTCTTC. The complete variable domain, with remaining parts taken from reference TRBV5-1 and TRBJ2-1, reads KAGVTQTPRYLIKTRGQQVTLSCSPISGHRSVSWYQQTPGQGLQFLFEYFSETQRNKGNFPGRFSGRQFSNSRSEMNVSTLELGDSALYLCASSLARDSGPNEQFFGPGTRLTVL.

This CDR3 is CASSPWGQGIYGYTF. CDR3 DNA sequence: TGTGCCAGCAGTCCCTGGGGACAGGGGATTTATGGCTACACCTTC. The chain combines TRBV28 with TRBJ1-2; 10 bases fit TRBD1. The trim removed 5 bases at V and 5 bases at J, leaving 8 bases unmatched. The germline V gene has CDR1 MDHEN and CDR2 SYDVKM. There are 15 residues in the CDR3.

CDR3 nucleotide sequence: TGCAGCGTTGAGAGGGTGGAAGGTAGCCCCGTGGATGAGCAGTTCTTC. This codes for CSVERVEGSPVDEQFF. This sequence joins TRBV29-1 and TRBJ2-1; maybe TRBD2 (5 bases). The V gene's germline CDR1 is SQVTM and CDR2 ANQGSEA. The CDR3 has 16 amino acids. V was trimmed by 3 bases and J by 8 bases, leaving 23 bases between them.

The DNA of the CDR3 is TGTGCCAGCAGTCCCCTCGGGGGGGCAGGGCTGGGGGGCTACACCTTC. Translated: CASSPLGGAGLGGYTF. The V and J genes are TRBV28 and TRBJ1-2; D is possibly TRBD1 (6 bases). The germline V gene encodes CDR1 MDHEN and CDR2 SYDVKM. The CDR3 consists of 16 residues. Trimming removed 5 bases from V and 8 bases from J, with 24 bases in between.

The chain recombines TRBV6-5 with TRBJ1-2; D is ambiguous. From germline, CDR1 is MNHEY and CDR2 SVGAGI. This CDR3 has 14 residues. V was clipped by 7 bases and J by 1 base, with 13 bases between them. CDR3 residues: CASISEAFNYGYTF. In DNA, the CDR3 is TGTGCCAGCATTTCAGAGGCGTTTAACTATGGCTACACCTTC.

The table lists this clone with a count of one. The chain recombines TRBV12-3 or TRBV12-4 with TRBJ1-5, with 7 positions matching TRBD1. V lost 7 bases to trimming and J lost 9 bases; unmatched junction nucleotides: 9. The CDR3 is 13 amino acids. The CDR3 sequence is CASNQDRYRPQHF. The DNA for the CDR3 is TGTGCCAGCAATCAGGACAGGTATCGGCCCCAGCATTTT.

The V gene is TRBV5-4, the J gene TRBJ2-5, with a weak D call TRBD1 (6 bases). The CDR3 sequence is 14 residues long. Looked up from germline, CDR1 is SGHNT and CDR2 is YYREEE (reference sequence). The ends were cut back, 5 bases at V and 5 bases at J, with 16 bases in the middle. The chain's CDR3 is CASSRQVSPETQYF. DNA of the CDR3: TGTGCCAGCAGTCGACAGGTATCCCCCGAGACCCAGTACTTC. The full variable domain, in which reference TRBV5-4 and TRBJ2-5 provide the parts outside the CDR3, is ETGVTQSPTHLIKTRGQQVTLRCSSQSGHNTVSWYQQALGQGPQFIFQYYREEENGRGNFPPRFSGLQFPNYSSELNVNALELDDSALYLCASSRQVSPETQYFGPGTRLLVL.

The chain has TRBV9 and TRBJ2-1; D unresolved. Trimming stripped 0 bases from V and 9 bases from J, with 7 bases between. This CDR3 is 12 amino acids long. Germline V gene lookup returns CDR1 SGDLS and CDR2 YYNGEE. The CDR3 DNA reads TGTGCCAGCAGCGTAGGGTTTAGTGAGCAGTTCTTC. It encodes CASSVGFSEQFF. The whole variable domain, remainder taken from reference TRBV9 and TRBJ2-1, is DSGVTQTPKHLITATGQRVTLRCSPRSGDLSVYWYQQSLDQGLQFLIQYYNGEERAKGNILERFSAQQFPDLHSELNLSSLELGDSALYFCASSVGFSEQFFGPGTRLTVL.

CDR3 loop: CASSLDRVNSPLHF. The CDR3 DNA is TGCGCCAGCAGCTTGGACAGGGTGAATTCACCCCTCCACTTT. The genes are TRBV5-1 and TRBJ1-6; perhaps TRBD1 as D (6 bases). Germline loops: CDR1 SGHRS, CDR2 YFSETQ. With 0 bases removed from V and 7 bases from J, the gap between germline ends came to 8 bases. The CDR3 contains 14 residues.

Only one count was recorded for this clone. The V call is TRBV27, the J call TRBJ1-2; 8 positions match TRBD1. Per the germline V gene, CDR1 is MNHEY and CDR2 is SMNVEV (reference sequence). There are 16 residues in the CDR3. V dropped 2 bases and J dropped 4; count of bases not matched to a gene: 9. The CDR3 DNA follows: TGTGCCAGCAGTTTAAGGAGCCACCAGGGGGCCTATGGCTACACCTTC. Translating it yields CASSLRSHQGAYGYTF.

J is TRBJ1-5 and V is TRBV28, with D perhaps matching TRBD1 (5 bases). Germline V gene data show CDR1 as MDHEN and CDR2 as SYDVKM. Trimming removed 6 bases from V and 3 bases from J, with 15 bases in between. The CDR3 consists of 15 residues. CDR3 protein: CASSPERGYNQPQHF. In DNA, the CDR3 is TGTGCCAGCAGCCCGGAAAGGGGTTACAATCAGCCCCAGCATTTT.

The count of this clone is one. The CDR3 DNA sequence: TGTGCCAGCAGGAGGTCAGGGTCCTCTGGTAATGAAAAACTGTTTTTT. This encodes CASRRSGSSGNEKLFF. This rearrangement joins TRBV7-2 to TRBJ1-4, with TRBD1 as a possible D gene (5 bases). Trimming shortened V by 6 bases and J by 4 bases, and 18 bases separated the two germline ends. This CDR3 has 16 residues. In germline, CDR1 is SGHTA, CDR2 FQGNSA.

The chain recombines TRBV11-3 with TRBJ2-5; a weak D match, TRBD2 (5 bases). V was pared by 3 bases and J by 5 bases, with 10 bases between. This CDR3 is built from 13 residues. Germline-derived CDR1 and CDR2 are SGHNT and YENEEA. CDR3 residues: CASSFGPGETQYF. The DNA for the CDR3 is TGTGCCAGCAGCTTTGGGCCGGGGGAGACCCAGTACTTC.

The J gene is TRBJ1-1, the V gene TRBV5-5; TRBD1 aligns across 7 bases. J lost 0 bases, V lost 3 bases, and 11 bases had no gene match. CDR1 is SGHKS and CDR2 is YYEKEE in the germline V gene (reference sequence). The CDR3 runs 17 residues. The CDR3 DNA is TGTGCCAGCAGCTGGAGACAGGGACTTAATATGAACACTGAAGCTTTCTTT. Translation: CASSWRQGLNMNTEAFF.